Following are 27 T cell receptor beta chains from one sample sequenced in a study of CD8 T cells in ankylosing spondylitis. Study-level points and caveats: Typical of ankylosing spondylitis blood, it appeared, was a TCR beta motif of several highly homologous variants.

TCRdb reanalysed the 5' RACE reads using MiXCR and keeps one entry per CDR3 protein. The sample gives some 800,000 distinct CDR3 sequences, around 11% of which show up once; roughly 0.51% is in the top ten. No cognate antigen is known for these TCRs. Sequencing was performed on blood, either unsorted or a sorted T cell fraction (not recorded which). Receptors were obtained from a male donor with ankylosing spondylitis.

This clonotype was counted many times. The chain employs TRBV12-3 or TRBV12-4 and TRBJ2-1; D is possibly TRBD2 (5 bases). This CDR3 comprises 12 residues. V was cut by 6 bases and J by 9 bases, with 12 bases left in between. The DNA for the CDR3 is TGTGCCAGCAGACGGACCCGGGGTGAGCAGTTCTTC. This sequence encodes CASRRTRGEQFF.

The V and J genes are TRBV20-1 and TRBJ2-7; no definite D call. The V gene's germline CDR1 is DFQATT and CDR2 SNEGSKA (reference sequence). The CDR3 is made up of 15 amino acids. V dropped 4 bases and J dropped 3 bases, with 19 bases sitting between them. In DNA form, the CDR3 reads TGCAGTGCTAAGAGGTCTCGAACTCCTGGCTACGAGCAGTACTTC. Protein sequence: CSAKRSRTPGYEQYF.

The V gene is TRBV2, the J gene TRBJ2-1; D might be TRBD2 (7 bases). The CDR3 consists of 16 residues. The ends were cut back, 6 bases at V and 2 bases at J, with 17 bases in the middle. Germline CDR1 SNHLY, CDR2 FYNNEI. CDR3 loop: CASSSALGGAYNEQFF. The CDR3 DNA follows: TGTGCCAGCAGCAGCGCCCTAGGGGGGGCCTACAATGAGCAGTTCTTC.

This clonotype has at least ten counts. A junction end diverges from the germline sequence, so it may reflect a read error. The CDR3 loop reads CASSLAGVGYGYTF. For the CDR3, the DNA is TGCGCCAGCAGCTTGGCCGGGGTTGGCTATGGCTACACCTTC. This chain joins TRBV7-2 and TRBJ1-2; D remains ambiguous. CDR3 length: 14 residues. Germline V gives CDR1 SGHTA, CDR2 FQGNSA.

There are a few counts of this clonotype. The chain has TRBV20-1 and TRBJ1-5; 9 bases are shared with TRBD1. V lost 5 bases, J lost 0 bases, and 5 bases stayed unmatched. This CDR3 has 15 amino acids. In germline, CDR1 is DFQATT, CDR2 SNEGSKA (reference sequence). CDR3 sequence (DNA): TGCAGTGCTGGCGGGACAGGGCATAGCAATCAGCCCCAGCATTTT. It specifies CSAGGTGHSNQPQHF.

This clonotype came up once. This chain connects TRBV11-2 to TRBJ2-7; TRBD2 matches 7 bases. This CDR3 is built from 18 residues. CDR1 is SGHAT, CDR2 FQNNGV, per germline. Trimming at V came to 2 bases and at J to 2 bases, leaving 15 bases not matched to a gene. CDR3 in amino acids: CASSLLPAIGTTTYEQYF. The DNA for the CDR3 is TGTGCCAGCAGCTTACTGCCGGCTATCGGGACTACGACCTACGAGCAGTACTTC.

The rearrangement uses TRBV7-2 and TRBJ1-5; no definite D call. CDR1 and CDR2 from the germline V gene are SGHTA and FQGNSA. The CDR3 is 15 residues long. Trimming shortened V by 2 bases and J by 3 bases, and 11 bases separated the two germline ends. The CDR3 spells CASSLTGQINQPQHF. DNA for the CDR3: TGTGCCAGCAGCTTAACGGGTCAGATCAATCAGCCCCAGCATTTT. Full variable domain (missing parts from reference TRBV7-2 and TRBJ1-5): GAGVSQSPSNKVTEKGKDVELRCDPISGHTALYWYRQSLGQGLEFLIYFQGNSAPDKSGLPSDRFSAERTGGSVSTLTIQRTQQEDSAVYLCASSLTGQINQPQHFGDGTRLSIL.

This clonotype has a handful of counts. The CDR3 bases are TGTGCCAGCAGTCCCTTCTTGGGTTTTGAGCAGTTCTTC. It specifies CASSPFLGFEQFF. The rearrangement links TRBV6-1 to TRBJ2-1; no reliable D call. Germline CDR1 reads MNHNS; CDR2 reads SASEGT. V was trimmed by 5 bases and J by 9 bases, leaving 14 bases between them. This CDR3 has 13 amino acids.

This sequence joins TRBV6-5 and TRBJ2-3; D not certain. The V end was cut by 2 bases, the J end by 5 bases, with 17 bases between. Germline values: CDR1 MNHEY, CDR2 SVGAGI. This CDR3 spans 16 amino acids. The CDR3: CASSYRGSALRDTQYF. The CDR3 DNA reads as TGTGCCAGCAGTTACAGAGGAAGTGCCCTCAGAGATACGCAGTATTTT.

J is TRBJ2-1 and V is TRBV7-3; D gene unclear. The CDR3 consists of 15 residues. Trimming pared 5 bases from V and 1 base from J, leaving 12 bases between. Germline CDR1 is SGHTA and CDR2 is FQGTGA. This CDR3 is CASSLSRGSYNEQFF. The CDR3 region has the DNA TGTGCCAGCAGCCTATCTCGTGGGTCCTACAATGAGCAGTTCTTC.

The CDR3 reads CATSRDGRVGTEAFF. The CDR3 DNA follows: TGTGCCACCAGCAGAGATGGAAGGGTGGGGACTGAAGCTTTCTTT. This rearrangement joins TRBV15 to TRBJ1-1, with D uncertain. The CDR3 consists of 15 residues. Germline V gene data show CDR1 as LNHNV and CDR2 as YYDKDF (reference sequence). V lost 0 bases and J 5 bases, leaving 13 bases between the germline ends.

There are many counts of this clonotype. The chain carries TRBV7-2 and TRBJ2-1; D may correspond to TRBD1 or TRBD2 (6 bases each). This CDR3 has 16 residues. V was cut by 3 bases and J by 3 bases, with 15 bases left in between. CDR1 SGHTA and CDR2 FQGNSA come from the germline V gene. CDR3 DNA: TGTGCCAGCAGCTTTCCTGCCGGGGGCCGCTACAATGAGCAGTTCTTC. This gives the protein CASSFPAGGRYNEQFF.

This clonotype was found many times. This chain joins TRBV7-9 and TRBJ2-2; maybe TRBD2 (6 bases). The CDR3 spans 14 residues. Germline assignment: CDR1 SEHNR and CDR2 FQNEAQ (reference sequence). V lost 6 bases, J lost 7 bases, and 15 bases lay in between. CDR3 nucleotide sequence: TGTGCCAGCAGTCACCGGAGGGCGTTCGGGGAGCTGTTTTTT. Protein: CASSHRRAFGELFF.

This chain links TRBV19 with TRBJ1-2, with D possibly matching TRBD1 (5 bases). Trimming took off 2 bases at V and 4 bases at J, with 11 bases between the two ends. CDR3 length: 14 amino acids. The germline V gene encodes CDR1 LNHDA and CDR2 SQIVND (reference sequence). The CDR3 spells CASSIRAGPYGYTF. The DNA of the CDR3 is TGTGCCAGTAGTATACGGGCGGGGCCCTATGGCTACACCTTC.

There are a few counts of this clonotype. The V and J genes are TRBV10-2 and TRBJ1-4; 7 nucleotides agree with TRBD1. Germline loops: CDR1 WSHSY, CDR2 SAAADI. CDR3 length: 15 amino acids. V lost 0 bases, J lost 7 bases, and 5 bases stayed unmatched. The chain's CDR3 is CASSESWAGGEKLFF. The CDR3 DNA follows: TGCGCCAGCAGTGAGTCGTGGGCAGGGGGTGAAAAACTGTTTTTT.

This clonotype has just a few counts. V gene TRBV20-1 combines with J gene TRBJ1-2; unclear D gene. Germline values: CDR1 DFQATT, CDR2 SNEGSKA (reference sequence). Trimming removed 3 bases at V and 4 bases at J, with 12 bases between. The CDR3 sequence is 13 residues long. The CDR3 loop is CSASRGPPYGYTF. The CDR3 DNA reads TGCAGTGCTAGTCGCGGTCCCCCCTATGGCTACACCTTC.

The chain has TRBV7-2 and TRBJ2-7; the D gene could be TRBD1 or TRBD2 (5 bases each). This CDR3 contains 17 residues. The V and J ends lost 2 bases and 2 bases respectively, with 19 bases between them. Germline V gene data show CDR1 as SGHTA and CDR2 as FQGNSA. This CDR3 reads CASSLRPGATDPYEQYF. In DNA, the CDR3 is TGTGCCAGCAGCTTAAGGCCCGGGGCAACAGATCCCTACGAGCAGTACTTC.

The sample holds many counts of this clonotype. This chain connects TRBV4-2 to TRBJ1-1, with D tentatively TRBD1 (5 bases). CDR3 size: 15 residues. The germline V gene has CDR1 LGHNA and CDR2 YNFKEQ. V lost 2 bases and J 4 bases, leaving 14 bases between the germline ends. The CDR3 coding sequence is TGTGCCAGCAGCCAACTCAGGGCTGGTATCACTGAAGCTTTCTTT. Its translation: CASSQLRAGITEAFF.

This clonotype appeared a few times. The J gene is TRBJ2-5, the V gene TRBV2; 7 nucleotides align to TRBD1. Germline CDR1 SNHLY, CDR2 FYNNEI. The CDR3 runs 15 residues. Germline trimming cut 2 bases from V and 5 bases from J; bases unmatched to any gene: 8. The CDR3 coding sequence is TGTGCCAGCAGTGAAAATACAGGGGCGCGGGAGACCCAGTACTTC. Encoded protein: CASSENTGARETQYF.

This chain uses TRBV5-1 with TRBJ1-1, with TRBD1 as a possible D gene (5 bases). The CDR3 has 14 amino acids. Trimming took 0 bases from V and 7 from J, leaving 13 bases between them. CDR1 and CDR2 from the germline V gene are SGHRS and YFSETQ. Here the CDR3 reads CASSLGPRTNEAFF. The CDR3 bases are TGCGCCAGCAGCTTGGGACCCCGGACAAATGAAGCTTTCTTT.

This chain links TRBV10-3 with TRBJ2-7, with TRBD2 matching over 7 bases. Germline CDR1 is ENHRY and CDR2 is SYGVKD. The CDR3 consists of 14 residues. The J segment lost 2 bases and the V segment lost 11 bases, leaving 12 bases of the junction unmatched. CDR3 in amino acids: CAASPAGVPYEQYF. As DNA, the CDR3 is TGTGCCGCCTCTCCCGCGGGGGTTCCCTACGAGCAGTACTTC.

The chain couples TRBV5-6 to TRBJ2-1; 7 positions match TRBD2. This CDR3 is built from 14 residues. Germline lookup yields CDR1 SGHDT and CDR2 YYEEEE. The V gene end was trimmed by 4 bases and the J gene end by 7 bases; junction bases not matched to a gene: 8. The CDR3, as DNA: TGTGCCAGCAGCCGCTGGGGGGAGGGGAATGAGCAGTTCTTC. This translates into CASSRWGEGNEQFF. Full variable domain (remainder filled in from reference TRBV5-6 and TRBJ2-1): DAGVTQSPTHLIKTRGQQVTLRCSPKSGHDTVSWYQQALGQGPQFIFQYYEEEERQRGNFPDRFSGHQFPNYSSELNVNALLLGDSALYLCASSRWGEGNEQFFGPGTRLTVL.

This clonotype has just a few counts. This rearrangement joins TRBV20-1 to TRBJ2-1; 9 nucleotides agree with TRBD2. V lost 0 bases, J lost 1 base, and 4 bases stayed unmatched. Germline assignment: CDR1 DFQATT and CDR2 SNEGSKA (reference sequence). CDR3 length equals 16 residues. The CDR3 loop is CSARDSGRRSYNEQFF. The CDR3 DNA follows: TGCAGTGCTAGAGATAGCGGGAGAAGGTCCTACAATGAGCAGTTCTTC.

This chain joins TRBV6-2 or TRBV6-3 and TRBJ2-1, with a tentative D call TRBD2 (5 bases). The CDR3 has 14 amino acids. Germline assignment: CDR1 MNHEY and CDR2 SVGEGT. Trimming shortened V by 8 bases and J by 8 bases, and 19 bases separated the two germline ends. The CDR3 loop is CASGLGLIRDEQFF. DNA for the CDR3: TGTGCCAGCGGACTCGGACTTATTAGGGATGAGCAGTTCTTC.

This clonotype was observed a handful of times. The CDR3 DNA sequence: TGCAGCGTTGGACTGGACAGGGTCGAGACCCAGTACTTC. Encoded protein: CSVGLDRVETQYF. The rearrangement joins TRBV29-1 to TRBJ2-5; 8 positions agree with TRBD1. Trimming took 4 bases from V and 5 from J; bases not matched to a gene: 6. Germline loops: CDR1 SQVTM, CDR2 ANQGSEA. CDR3 length equals 13 residues.

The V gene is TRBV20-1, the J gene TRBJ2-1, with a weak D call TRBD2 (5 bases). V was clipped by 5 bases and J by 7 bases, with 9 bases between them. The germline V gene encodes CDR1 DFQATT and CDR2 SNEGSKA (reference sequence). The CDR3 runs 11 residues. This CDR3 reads CSAARRNEQFF. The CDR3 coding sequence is TGCAGTGCTGCAAGGAGGAATGAGCAGTTCTTC.

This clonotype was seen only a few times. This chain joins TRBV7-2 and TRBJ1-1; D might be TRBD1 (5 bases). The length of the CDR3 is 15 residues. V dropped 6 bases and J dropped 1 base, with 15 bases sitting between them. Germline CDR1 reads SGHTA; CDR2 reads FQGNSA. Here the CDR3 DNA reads TGTGCCAGCAGTTCCCGGACAAACGCGAACACTGAAGCTTTCTTT. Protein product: CASSSRTNANTEAFF.